Sequencing of this T cell receptor beta chain was carried out in a study of blood T cell repertoires in COVID-19. Study summary: The study drew acute and convalescent COVID-19 samples from the United States, Italy and Spain. Sources were T cells, B-cell-depleted T cells, or PBMCs; the material itself was cDNA or gDNA.

Original processing notes: Cell counts per sample came from amplifying reference gene primers. Sequencing was performed with immunoSEQ multiplex PCR; in TCRdb, only in-frame clones are kept and a portion is missing. Clone size and the V and J calls come from that table; the DNA yielded D and trimming. The data contain about 190,000 clones, less than 90% of them seen just once; the ten biggest clones take up around 1.1%. Worth noting for this clone: A junction boundary mismatches the germline segment, possibly from a read error.

This CDR3 has 12 residues. Germline values: CDR1 KGHSH, CDR2 LQKENI. Sample: peripheral blood. The receptor's source is a man in his thirties or forties with acute or convalescent COVID-19. The rearrangement uses TRBV18 and TRBJ2-5, with D perhaps TRBD2 (5 bases). CDR3 region: CASSLTRESQYF. The CDR3 coding sequence is TGTGCCAGCTCGTTAACTAGGGAGAGCCAGTACTTC.